This T cell receptor beta chain was sequenced during a study of cytomegalovirus exposure and HLA in healthy donors. Study-wide points: In vitro experiments confirmed that three CMV-associated chains were specific for CMV antigens. While the bulk of TCR sequences proved rare, some public TCRs turned up in many donors.

Only a few counts were recorded for this clone. Antigen: not known. Trimming removed 4 bases from V and 4 bases from J; junction bases left unmatched: 5. From germline, CDR1 is MGHRA and CDR2 YSYEKL. CDR3 length: 14 amino acids. Measured with immunoSEQ multiplex PCR; TCRdb has only the in-frame clones, and not every one. The table includes about 220,000 clones, 80% to 85% detected once. The sequence was collected from a woman under 40 in good health and CMV-seropositive. The specimen sequenced was PBMCs. The chain carries TRBV4-1 and TRBJ2-7; TRBD1 matches at 9 bases. The CDR3 coding sequence is TGCGCCAGCAGCCGGGTGGGACAGGGATACGAGCAGTACTTC. Its protein product is CASSRVGQGYEQYF.